The clone carrying this TCR beta chain has only a few counts. Antigen unknown. The sample belongs to a study of human T cells and chemical hapten exposure. Study information: Readings were taken at 6 days from patch tests that had applied 0.01% DPC to the upper back.

Regarding time point: patch test 3, about 24 weeks after DPC sensitization. Sample treatment: therapeutic diphenylcyclopropenone sensitization with weekly scalp DPC. Unfractionated whole blood was the source from which total RNA was extracted. The study's library attached unique molecular identifiers to single cDNA molecules. TCRdb re-called the RACE reads through MiXCR, storing one row per CDR3 protein. The data show roughly 38,000 distinct CDR3 sequences, 9.5% seen once. CDR3 length: 14 amino acids. V lost 7 bases and J lost 9; bases outside the gene matches: 12. Germline lookup yields CDR1 MNHEY and CDR2 SVGAGI. Study results and caveats: More PT1 expanded TCRs went with higher patch test scores.

The V and J genes are TRBV6-5 and TRBJ2-4, with 7 bases aligning to TRBD1. This clonotype was sampled from a man aged 45 to 65 with alopecia areata. Some clones in this sample may be carry-over from other donors' samples. The material was whole blood, obtained in connection with sensitization to the hapten diphenylcyclopropenone (DPC). Here the CDR3 reads CASTPGTGVGIQYF. For the CDR3, the DNA is TGTGCCAGCACCCCAGGAACAGGGGTGGGCATTCAGTACTTC.